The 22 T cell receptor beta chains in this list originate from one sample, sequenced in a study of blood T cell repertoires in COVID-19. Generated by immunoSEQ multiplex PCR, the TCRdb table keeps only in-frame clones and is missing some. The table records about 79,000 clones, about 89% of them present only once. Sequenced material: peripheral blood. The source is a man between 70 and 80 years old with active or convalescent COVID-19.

The CDR3 here is CASRASGQRTDTQYF. CDR3 coding DNA: TGTGCCAGCAGGGCTAGCGGGCAACGCACAGATACGCAGTATTTT. The chain has TRBV6-5 and TRBJ2-3; 8 bases agree with TRBD2. Per the germline V gene, CDR1 is MNHEY and CDR2 is SVGAGI. The CDR3 runs to 15 residues. J lost 1 base, V lost 6 bases, and 6 bases had no gene match.

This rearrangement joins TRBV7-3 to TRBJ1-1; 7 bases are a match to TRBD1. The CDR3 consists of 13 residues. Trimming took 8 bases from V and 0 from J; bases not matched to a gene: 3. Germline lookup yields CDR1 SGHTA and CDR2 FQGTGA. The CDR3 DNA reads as TGTGCCAGCGCAGGGGGATTGAACACTGAAGCTTTCTTT. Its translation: CASAGGLNTEAFF.

CDR3 bases: TGTGCCAGCAGCTTGGCTAGCGGGACCGGCGAGCAGTACTTC. It translates to CASSLASGTGEQYF. The chain employs TRBV7-2 and TRBJ2-7, with 9 bases fitting TRBD2. V dropped 3 bases and J dropped 6; count of bases not matched to a gene: 6. The CDR3 is 14 amino acids. CDR1 SGHTA and CDR2 FQGNSA come from the germline V gene.

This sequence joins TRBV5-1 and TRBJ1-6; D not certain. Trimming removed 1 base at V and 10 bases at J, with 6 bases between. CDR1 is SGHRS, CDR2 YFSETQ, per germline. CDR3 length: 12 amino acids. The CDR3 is CASSLSRSPLHF. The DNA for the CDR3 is TGCGCCAGCAGCTTGTCGAGATCACCCCTCCACTTT.

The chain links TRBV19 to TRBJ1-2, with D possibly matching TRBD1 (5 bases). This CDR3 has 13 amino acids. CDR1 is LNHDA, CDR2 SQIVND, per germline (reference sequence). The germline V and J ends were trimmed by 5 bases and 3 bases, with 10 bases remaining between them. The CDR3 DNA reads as TGTGCCAGTAGTTCGGCAGGGTACTATGGCTACACCTTC. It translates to CASSSAGYYGYTF. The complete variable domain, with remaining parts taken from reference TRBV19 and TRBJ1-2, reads DGGITQSPKYLFRKEGQNVTLSCEQNLNHDAMYWYRQDPGQGLRLIYYSQIVNDFQKGDIAEGYSVSREKKESFPLTVTSAQKNPTAFYLCASSSAGYYGYTFGSGTRLTVV.

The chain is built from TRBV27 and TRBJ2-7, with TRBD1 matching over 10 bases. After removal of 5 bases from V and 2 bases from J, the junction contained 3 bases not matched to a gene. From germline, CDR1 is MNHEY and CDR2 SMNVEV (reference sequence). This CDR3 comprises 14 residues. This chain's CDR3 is CASSLGTGAYEQYF. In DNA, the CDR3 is TGTGCCAGCAGTCTAGGGACAGGGGCCTACGAGCAGTACTTC.

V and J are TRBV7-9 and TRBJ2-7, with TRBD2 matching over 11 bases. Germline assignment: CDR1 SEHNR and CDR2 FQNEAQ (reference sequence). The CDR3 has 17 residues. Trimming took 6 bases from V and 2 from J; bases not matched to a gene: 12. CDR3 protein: CASSPLTSGIVTYEQYF. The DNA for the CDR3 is TGTGCCAGCAGTCCACTGACTAGCGGGATAGTAACCTACGAGCAGTACTTC.

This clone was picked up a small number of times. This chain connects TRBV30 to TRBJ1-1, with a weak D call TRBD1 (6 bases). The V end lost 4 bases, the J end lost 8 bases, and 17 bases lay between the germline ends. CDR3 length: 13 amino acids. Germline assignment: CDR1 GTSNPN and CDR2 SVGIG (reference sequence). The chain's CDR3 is CAWTQGRGREAFF. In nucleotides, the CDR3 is TGTGCCTGGACGCAGGGCAGGGGACGGGAAGCTTTCTTT.

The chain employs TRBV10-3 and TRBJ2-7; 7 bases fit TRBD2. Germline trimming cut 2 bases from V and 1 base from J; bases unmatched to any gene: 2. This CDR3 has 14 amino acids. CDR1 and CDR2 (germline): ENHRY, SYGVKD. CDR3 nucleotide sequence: TGTGCCATCAGTGAGGAGGGAGGGTCCTACGAGCAGTACTTC. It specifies CAISEEGGSYEQYF.

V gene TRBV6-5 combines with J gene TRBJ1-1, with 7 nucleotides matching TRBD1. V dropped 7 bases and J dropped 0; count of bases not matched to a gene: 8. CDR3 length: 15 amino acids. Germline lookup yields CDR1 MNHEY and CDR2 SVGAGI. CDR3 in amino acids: CASTKGAGVNTEAFF. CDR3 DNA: TGTGCCAGCACTAAGGGGGCTGGGGTGAACACTGAAGCTTTCTTT.

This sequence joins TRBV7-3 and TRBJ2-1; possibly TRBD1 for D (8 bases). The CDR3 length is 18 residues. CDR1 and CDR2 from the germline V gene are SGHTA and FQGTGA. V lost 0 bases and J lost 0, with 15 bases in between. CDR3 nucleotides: TGTGCCAGCAGCTTAACCCTTACAGGGGGGGGCTCCTACAATGAGCAGTTCTTC. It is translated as CASSLTLTGGGSYNEQFF.

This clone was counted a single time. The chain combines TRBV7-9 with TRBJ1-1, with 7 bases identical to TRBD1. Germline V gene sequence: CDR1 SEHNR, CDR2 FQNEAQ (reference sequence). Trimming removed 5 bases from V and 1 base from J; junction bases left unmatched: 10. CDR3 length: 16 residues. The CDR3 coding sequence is TGTGCCAGCAGCGCAACCCCCGGGACAGAGAACACTGAAGCTTTCTTT. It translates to CASSATPGTENTEAFF.

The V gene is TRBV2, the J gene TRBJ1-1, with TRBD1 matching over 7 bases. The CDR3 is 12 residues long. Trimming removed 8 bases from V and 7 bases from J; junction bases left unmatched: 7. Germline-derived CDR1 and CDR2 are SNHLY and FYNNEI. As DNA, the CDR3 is TGTGCCAGCCAGAGCAGGACAGGTGAAGCTTTCTTT. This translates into CASQSRTGEAFF.

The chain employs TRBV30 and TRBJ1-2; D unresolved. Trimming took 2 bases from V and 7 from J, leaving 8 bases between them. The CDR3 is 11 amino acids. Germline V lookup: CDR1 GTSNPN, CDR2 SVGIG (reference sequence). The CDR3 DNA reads TGTGCCTGGAGTCGGGTAGTTGGCTACACCTTC. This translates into CAWSRVVGYTF.

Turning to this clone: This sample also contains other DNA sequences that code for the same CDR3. CDR3 in amino acids: CASSRTGGDTGELFF. The CDR3 DNA sequence: TGCGCCAGCAGCAGGACAGGGGGGGACACCGGGGAGCTGTTTTTT. The rearrangement links TRBV5-1 to TRBJ2-2; the match to TRBD1 covers 10 bases. The CDR3 has 15 residues. Trimming at V came to 4 bases and at J to 3 bases, leaving 3 bases not matched to a gene. The germline CDR1 and CDR2 sequences are SGHRS and YFSETQ.

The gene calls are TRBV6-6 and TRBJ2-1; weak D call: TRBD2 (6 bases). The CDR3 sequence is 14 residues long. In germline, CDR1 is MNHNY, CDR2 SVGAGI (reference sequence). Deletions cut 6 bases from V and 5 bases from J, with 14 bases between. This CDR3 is CASRPRDSDNEQFF. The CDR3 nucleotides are TGTGCCAGCAGACCCCGGGACTCAGACAATGAGCAGTTCTTC.

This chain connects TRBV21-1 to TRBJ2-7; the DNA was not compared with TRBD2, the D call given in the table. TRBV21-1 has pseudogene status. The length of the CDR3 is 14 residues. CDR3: CASSKAWRSHEQYF. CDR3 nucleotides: TGTGCCAGCAGCAAAGCCTGGAGAAGTCACGAGCAGTACTTC.

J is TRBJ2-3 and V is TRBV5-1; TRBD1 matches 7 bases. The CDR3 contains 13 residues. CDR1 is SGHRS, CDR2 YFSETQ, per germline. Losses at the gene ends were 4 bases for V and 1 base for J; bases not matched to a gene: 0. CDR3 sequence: CASSGQGTDTQYF. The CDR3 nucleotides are TGCGCCAGCAGCGGACAGGGCACAGATACGCAGTATTTT.

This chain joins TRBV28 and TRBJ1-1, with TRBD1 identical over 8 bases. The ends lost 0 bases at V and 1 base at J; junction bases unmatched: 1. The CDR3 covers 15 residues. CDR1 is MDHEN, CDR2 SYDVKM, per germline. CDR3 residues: CASSLWGTGNTEAFF. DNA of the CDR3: TGTGCCAGCAGTTTATGGGGGACAGGGAACACTGAAGCTTTCTTT.

The CDR3 is CASTQKGLAGGETQYF. CDR3 in DNA: TGTGCCAGCACCCAAAAGGGGCTAGCGGGAGGAGAGACCCAGTACTTC. J is TRBJ2-5 and V is TRBV2; TRBD2 matches 11 bases. The germline V gene has CDR1 SNHLY and CDR2 FYNNEI. J lost 4 bases, V lost 7 bases, and 11 bases had no gene match. The CDR3 has 16 residues. The variable domain in full, with the rest retrieved from reference TRBV2 and TRBJ2-5, is EPEVTQTPSHQVTQMGQEVILRCVPISNHLYFYWYRQILGQKVEFLVSFYNNEISEKSEIFDDQFSVERPDGSNFTLKIRSTKLEDSAMYFCASTQKGLAGGETQYFGPGTRLLVL.

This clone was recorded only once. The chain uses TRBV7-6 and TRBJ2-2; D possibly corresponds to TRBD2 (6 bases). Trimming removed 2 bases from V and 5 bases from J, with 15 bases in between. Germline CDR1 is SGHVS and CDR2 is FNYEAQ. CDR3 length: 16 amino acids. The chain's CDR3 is CASSLSEGTLTGELFF. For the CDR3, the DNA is TGTGCCAGCAGCTTATCTGAAGGGACTCTGACCGGGGAGCTGTTTTTT. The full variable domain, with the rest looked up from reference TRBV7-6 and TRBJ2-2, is GAGVSQSPRYKVTKRGQDVALRCDPISGHVSLYWYRQALGQGPEFLTYFNYEAQQDKSGLPNDRFSAERPEGSISTLTIQRTEQRDSAMYRCASSLSEGTLTGELFFGEGSRLTVL.

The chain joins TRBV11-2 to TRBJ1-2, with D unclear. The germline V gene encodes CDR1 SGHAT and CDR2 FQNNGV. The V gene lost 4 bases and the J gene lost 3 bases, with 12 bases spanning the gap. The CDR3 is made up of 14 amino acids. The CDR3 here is CASSSLRVYYGYTF. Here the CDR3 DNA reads TGTGCCAGCAGCTCCTTGAGAGTCTACTATGGCTACACCTTC.